The 15 T cell receptor beta chains given below trace back to one sample, sequenced in a study of cytomegalovirus exposure and HLA in healthy donors. Clones were sequenced by immunoSEQ multiplex PCR, and TCRdb holds only the in-frame ones, with some missing. This sample has 95,000 to 120,000 clones, with about 85% found just once. Material for sequencing was PBMCs. These receptors were collected from a woman in her late teens or twenties in good health and CMV-seronegative.

The chain recombines TRBV30 with TRBJ2-3, with D possibly being TRBD1 (6 bases). The germline gives CDR1 GTSNPN, CDR2 SVGIG (reference sequence). The CDR3 loop spans 13 amino acids. V was trimmed by 5 bases and J by 4 bases, leaving 13 bases between them. CDR3 bases: TGTGCCTGGGCACAGGGATTTGCAGATACGCAGTATTTT. Protein sequence: CAWAQGFADTQYF.

The V and J genes are TRBV6-6 and TRBJ2-7; possible D gene TRBD1, 5 bases. V lost 6 bases to trimming and J lost 3 bases, with 21 bases between them. Germline assignment: CDR1 MNHNY and CDR2 SVGAGI (reference sequence). The CDR3 loop spans 16 amino acids. CDR3 loop: CASSPVVGRFHYEQYF. Written as DNA, the CDR3 is TGTGCCAGCAGCCCCGTAGTGGGGCGCTTCCACTACGAGCAGTACTTC.

This clone appeared a few times. V is TRBV5-4 and J is TRBJ2-7; TRBD2 matches at 10 bases. The V gene's germline CDR1 is SGHNT and CDR2 YYREEE (reference sequence). The V gene end was trimmed by 0 bases and the J gene end by 2 bases; junction bases not matched to a gene: 5. The CDR3 consists of 16 residues. DNA of the CDR3: TGTGCCAGCAGCTTGGCCAGGACTAGCGGAGCCTACGAGCAGTACTTC. It encodes CASSLARTSGAYEQYF.

The chain uses TRBV6-6 and TRBJ1-1; D is ambiguous. This CDR3 has 13 amino acids. The V end was cut by 4 bases, the J end by 4 bases, with 10 bases between. Germline-derived CDR1 and CDR2 are MNHNY and SVGAGI (reference sequence). The CDR3 spells CASSSPTGTEAFF. The DNA of the CDR3 is TGTGCCAGCAGTTCCCCCACGGGCACTGAAGCTTTCTTT.

V and J are TRBV5-5 and TRBJ2-5, with 9 bases that match TRBD1. Germline lookup yields CDR1 SGHKS and CDR2 YYEKEE (reference sequence). Germline trimming cut 5 bases from V and 6 bases from J; bases unmatched to any gene: 8. The CDR3 runs 14 residues. Here the CDR3 DNA reads TGTGCCAGCAGAGATTCGGGACAGGGAAAGACCCAGTACTTC. Translation gives CASRDSGQGKTQYF.

This chain joins TRBV27 and TRBJ2-1; D perhaps matches TRBD2 (5 bases). CDR1 is MNHEY, CDR2 SMNVEV, per germline (reference sequence). Trimming shortened V by 4 bases and J by 6 bases, and 19 bases separated the two germline ends. This CDR3 contains 16 residues. The CDR3: CASSSRSGAERNEQFF. CDR3 DNA: TGTGCCAGCAGTTCAAGAAGCGGCGCAGAACGCAATGAGCAGTTCTTC.

The DNA for the CDR3 is TGTGCCAGCAGTGAATATAGGGTAGCGGGGGGGGGCACAGATACGCAGTATTTT. Protein product: CASSEYRVAGGGTDTQYF. The chain couples TRBV25-1 to TRBJ2-3, with 11 bases lining up with TRBD2. Germline CDR1 reads MGHDK; CDR2 reads SYGVNS. This CDR3 has 18 amino acids. With 0 bases clipped from V and 1 base from J, the junction kept 6 bases outside the gene matches.

Here the CDR3 reads CASSQGDRGEAGELFF. DNA of the CDR3: TGTGCCAGCAGCCAGGGAGACAGGGGCGAGGCCGGGGAGCTGTTTTTT. The gene calls are TRBV4-2 and TRBJ2-2; 8 bases match TRBD1. This CDR3 is 16 amino acids long. Germline CDR1 is LGHNA and CDR2 is YNFKEQ. After removal of 3 bases from V and 6 bases from J, the junction contained 9 bases not matched to a gene.

The chain is built from TRBV4-1 and TRBJ2-7; tentative D call: TRBD2 (5 bases). V gave up 0 bases and J gave up 3 bases, with 12 bases separating them. The CDR3 loop spans 15 amino acids. CDR1 MGHRA and CDR2 YSYEKL come from the germline V gene. This chain's CDR3 is CASSQDEGPGYEQYF. DNA of the CDR3: TGCGCCAGCAGCCAAGATGAGGGCCCGGGCTACGAGCAGTACTTC.

In DNA form, the CDR3 reads TGTGCCAGCAGAAAACAGGGGTATGGTGGCTACACCTTC. Translated: CASRKQGYGGYTF. This chain connects TRBV6-5 to TRBJ1-2; TRBD1 matches 7 bases. Germline CDR1 reads MNHEY; CDR2 reads SVGAGI. The V segment lost 6 bases and the J segment 7 bases; nucleotides outside the gene matches: 8. This CDR3 has 13 amino acids.

The CDR3 DNA reads as TGCGCCAGCAGTCAATCGTGGAGAGCCTACGAGCAGTACTTC. Translated: CASSQSWRAYEQYF. The chain recombines TRBV23-1 with TRBJ2-7; D unresolved. TRBV23-1 is labeled an ORF, and its function is uncertain. With 0 bases removed from V and 2 bases from J, the gap between germline ends came to 8 bases. There are 14 residues in the CDR3.

The CDR3 sequence is CASSQDEAGASYHPTQYF. The CDR3 nucleotides are TGCGCCAGCAGCCAAGATGAGGCGGGGGCTTCTTACCACCCAACCCAGTACTTC. The chain has TRBV4-1 and TRBJ2-5, with a weak D call TRBD2 (7 bases). Germline V gene data show CDR1 as MGHRA and CDR2 as YSYEKL. The CDR3 extends over 18 amino acids. Trimming left V 0 bases short and J 8 bases short, with 25 bases between.

The rearrangement joins TRBV2 to TRBJ2-7, with 13 positions matching TRBD2. V shed 3 bases, J shed 3 bases, and the junction held 2 bases outside the gene matches. Germline CDR1 is SNHLY and CDR2 is FYNNEI. The CDR3 loop spans 15 amino acids. The DNA of the CDR3 is TGTGCCAGCAGTGAGGGACTAGCGGGATACTACGAGCAGTACTTC. Its translation is CASSEGLAGYYEQYF. The full variable domain, completed using reference TRBV2 and TRBJ2-7, is EPEVTQTPSHQVTQMGQEVILRCVPISNHLYFYWYRQILGQKVEFLVSFYNNEISEKSEIFDDQFSVERPDGSNFTLKIRSTKLEDSAMYFCASSEGLAGYYEQYFGPGTRLTVT.

The chain links TRBV6-5 to TRBJ2-6; no reliable D call. CDR1 and CDR2 (germline): MNHEY, SVGAGI. Trimming shortened V by 7 bases and J by 4 bases, and 11 bases separated the two germline ends. The CDR3 contains 14 residues. The DNA for the CDR3 is TGTGCCAGCACCACAAGCAGGGGGGCCAACGTCCTGACTTTC. Amino acids: CASTTSRGANVLTF.

This clone was seen more than once but under ten times. The genes are TRBV15 and TRBJ2-1; 8 bases fit TRBD2. V shed 4 bases, J shed 0 bases, and the junction held 5 bases outside the gene matches. Germline V CDR1 and CDR2: LNHNV, YYDKDF (reference sequence). CDR3 length: 16 amino acids. The CDR3 reads CATSKSGGGSYNEQFF. In DNA form, the CDR3 reads TGTGCCACCAGCAAGTCGGGGGGGGGCTCCTACAATGAGCAGTTCTTC.